This T cell receptor beta chain appears in the sequencing data of a study of T cells in Graves' hyperthyroidism and ophthalmopathy. Study in general: Peripheral blood collection took place at initial diagnosis, before any treatment. Findings and caveats of the study: Ophthalmopathy could be told apart from stable hyperthyroidism with a 13 V-J model. The blood repertoire included most of the expanded thyroid clonotypes above 0.001.

This clonotype was detected a few times. The antigen is unknown. The CDR3 has 17 residues. The germline V gene encodes CDR1 MNHNS and CDR2 SASEGT. The trim removed 0 bases at V and 9 bases at J, leaving 10 bases unmatched. The source material, RNA transcripts, was used to amplify TCR beta CDR3 regions. First-round RT-PCR with HTBI primers amplified the TCR CDR3 region. TCRdb used MiXCR to reprocess the multiplex PCR reads, holding one entry per CDR3 protein. There are around 370,000 distinct CDR3 sequences in the sample; around 18% occur only once, and over 35% lies in the top ten. The origin of this receptor is a man aged 18 to 30 with Graves' ophthalmopathy. The V gene is TRBV6-1, the J gene TRBJ2-1, with 11 bases that match TRBD2. Sequencing used blood. The CDR3 protein is CASSEAYFSGGASEQFF. The CDR3, as DNA: TGTGCCAGCAGTGAAGCATATTTTAGCGGGGGGGCCTCTGAGCAGTTCTTC.